This paragraph reports one T cell receptor beta chain. The data belong to a study of blood T cells in healthy people across ages. At the level of the study: Template switching retrieved approximately one barcoded beta molecule for each two T cells.

J lost 0 bases, V lost 5 bases, and 8 bases had no gene match. The length of the CDR3 is 17 residues. CDR1 is SGHTA and CDR2 is FQGNSA in the germline V gene. A J-beta primer mix and a sample-barcoded 5' primer were used in a second PCR of roughly 6 to 11 cycles. Through a template-switch adaptor with 12 random nucleotides, each cDNA molecule received a tag. There were at least 3 million CDR3-containing paired-end reads obtained from each sample. TCRdb re-called the 5' RACE reads through MiXCR, storing one row per CDR3 protein. The sample has 850,000 to 1,000,000 distinct CDR3 sequences, 51% seen once.

The TCR originated in a woman aged 55 to 70 in good health. The chain combines TRBV7-2 with TRBJ2-4; 9 nucleotides line up with TRBD1. What was sequenced was blood. The CDR3 spells CASSPQVGQGAKNIQYF. CDR3 bases: TGTGCCAGCAGCCCCCAGGTGGGACAGGGAGCCAAAAACATTCAGTACTTC. Full variable domain (missing parts from reference TRBV7-2 and TRBJ2-4): GAGVSQSPSNKVTEKGKDVELRCDPISGHTALYWYRQSLGQGLEFLIYFQGNSAPDKSGLPSDRFSAERTGGSVSTLTIQRTQQEDSAVYLCASSPQVGQGAKNIQYFGAGTRLSVL.